Reported below is one TCR beta chain. Its antigen is unknown. A much larger clone sits a single nucleotide away, making a read error possible. The data are from a study of CD8 T cells in ankylosing spondylitis. General study findings and limits: It appeared that ankylosing spondylitis blood was characterized by a TCR beta motif of roughly 8 highly homologous variants. Peripheral blood held disease-linked clones only at relatively low frequency, and these were CD8+. Disease-associated clones were reportedly significantly overrepresented in matched ankylosing spondylitis synovial fluid.

Quantitative barcoded 5'-RACE was used to prepare TCR beta libraries. TCRdb ran MiXCR on the 5' RACE reads and lists one entry per CDR3 protein. Of around 150,000 distinct CDR3 sequences listed, approximately 20% were seen once; the top ten hold roughly 7.7%. The CDR3 consists of 15 residues. Per germline, CDR1 MNHEY and CDR2 SMNVEV (reference sequence). The chain is built from TRBV27 and TRBJ1-1; 8 nucleotides match TRBD1. The clonotype originates from a male donor with ankylosing spondylitis or in good health (not recorded which). The sample consisted of blood, either unsorted or a sorted T cell fraction (not recorded which). The CDR3 sequence: CVSTAGGPENTEAFF. Written as DNA, the CDR3 is TGTGTCAGCACCGCAGGGGGCCCTGAAAACACTGAAGCTTTCTTT.